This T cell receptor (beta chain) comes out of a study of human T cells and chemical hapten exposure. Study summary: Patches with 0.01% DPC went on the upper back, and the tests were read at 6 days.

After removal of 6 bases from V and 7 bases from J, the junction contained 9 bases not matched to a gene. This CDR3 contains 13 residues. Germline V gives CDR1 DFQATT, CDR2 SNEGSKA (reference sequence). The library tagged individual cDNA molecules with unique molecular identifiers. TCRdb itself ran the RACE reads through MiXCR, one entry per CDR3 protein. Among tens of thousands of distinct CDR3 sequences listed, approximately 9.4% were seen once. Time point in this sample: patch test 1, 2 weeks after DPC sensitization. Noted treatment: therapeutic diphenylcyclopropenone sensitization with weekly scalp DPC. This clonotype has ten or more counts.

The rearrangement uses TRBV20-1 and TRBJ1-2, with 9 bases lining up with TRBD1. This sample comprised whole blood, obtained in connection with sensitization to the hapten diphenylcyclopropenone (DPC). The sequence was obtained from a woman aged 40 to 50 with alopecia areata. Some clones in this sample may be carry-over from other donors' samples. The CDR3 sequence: CSAVAGTGSGYTF. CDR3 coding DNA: TGCAGTGCCGTTGCCGGGACAGGGTCTGGCTACACCTTC.